This entry describes one T cell receptor (beta chain). Time point defined: blood 2 weeks post-SBRT. Sample treatment: 15 Gy SBRT to primary tumor, nephrectomy 4 weeks later. This CDR3 is 14 amino acids long. V dropped 7 bases and J dropped 5; count of bases not matched to a gene: 10. Germline V gives CDR1 LNHDA, CDR2 SQIVND (reference sequence). This specimen comes from a study of radiation and T cells in renal cell carcinoma. Looking at the study overall: Nephrectomy followed 15 Gy stereotactic body radiation by 4 weeks.

The protocol was immunoSEQ multiplex PCR, while the TCRdb copy is restricted to in-frame clones and leaves out a portion. The data show roughly 75,000 clones, 82% seen once. The sample was blood, taken from a patient whose treatment included radiotherapy and nephrectomy. This rearrangement joins TRBV19 to TRBJ1-1; 7 bases are a match to TRBD1. The source of this sequence is a man aged 60-69 years with renal cell carcinoma. CDR3 amino acids: CASTPIGRGTEAFF. Written as DNA, the CDR3 is TGTGCCAGTACCCCTATAGGCAGGGGGACTGAAGCTTTCTTT.